These 27 T cell receptor beta chains originate from one sample sequenced in a study of cytomegalovirus exposure and HLA in healthy donors. TCRdb keeps only in-frame clones here, not all; method: immunoSEQ multiplex PCR. Here the sample spans under 250,000 clones, about 93% being singletons. Material for sequencing was PBMCs. These receptors came from a woman between 18 and 29 years old in good health and CMV-seronegative.

The chain links TRBV28 to TRBJ1-1; the D is unclear. Trimming removed 3 bases from V and 8 bases from J, with 10 bases in between. This CDR3 contains 12 residues. Germline CDR1 is MDHEN and CDR2 is SYDVKM. The CDR3 DNA reads TGTGCCAGCAGTTTTGGAGCGGGAGAAGCTTTCTTT. It codes for CASSFGAGEAFF. The variable domain in full, completed from reference TRBV28 and TRBJ1-1, reads DVKVTQSSRYLVKRTGEKVFLECVQDMDHENMFWYRQDPGLGLRLIYFSYDVKMKEKGDIPEGYSVSREKKERFSLILESASTNQTSMYLCASSFGAGEAFFGQGTRLTVV.

V and J are TRBV2 and TRBJ2-7; 11 bases map to TRBD2. The CDR3 sequence is 14 residues long. Germline loops: CDR1 SNHLY, CDR2 FYNNEI. V trimming: 5 bases; J trimming: 6 bases; junction bases outside the gene matches: 6. DNA of the CDR3: TGTGCCAGCAGTCTACTAGCGGGAGTTGGCGAGCAGTACTTC. Translating it yields CASSLLAGVGEQYF.

The chain uses TRBV27 and TRBJ2-5, with TRBD2 matching 8 bases. V dropped 3 bases and J dropped 4; count of bases not matched to a gene: 7. Germline V gene data show CDR1 as MNHEY and CDR2 as SMNVEV (reference sequence). The CDR3 has 15 amino acids. The CDR3 nucleotides read TGTGCCAGCAGTTTTAGCGGGGCGGAGGGAGAGACCCAGTACTTC. Protein sequence: CASSFSGAEGETQYF.

The rearrangement uses TRBV15 and TRBJ1-1, with 9 bases that match TRBD1. The CDR3 length is 19 residues. The germline V gene encodes CDR1 LNHNV and CDR2 YYDKDF (reference sequence). V trimming: 3 bases; J trimming: 3 bases; junction bases outside the gene matches: 17. CDR3 in amino acids: CATSSPSVTGGAGYTEAFF. In nucleotides, the CDR3 is TGTGCCACCAGCAGCCCCTCGGTAACAGGGGGCGCCGGTTACACTGAAGCTTTCTTT.

The J gene is TRBJ1-4, the V gene TRBV5-1; 9 nucleotides agree with TRBD1. This CDR3 has 15 amino acids. After removal of 0 bases from V and 8 bases from J, the junction contained 5 bases not matched to a gene. Germline CDR1 and CDR2: SGHRS and YFSETQ. The CDR3 loop reads CASSLGTGEGEKLFF. The CDR3 nucleotides read TGCGCCAGCAGCTTGGGGACAGGGGAAGGCGAAAAACTGTTTTTT.

The chain has TRBV7-7 and TRBJ2-7; a possible D gene is TRBD2 (5 bases). From germline, CDR1 is SSHAT and CDR2 FNYEAQ (reference sequence). V was pared by 4 bases and J by 7 bases, with 20 bases between. This CDR3 contains 15 residues. The CDR3 bases are TGTGCCAGCAGCTACGAGAAGGACTCAGCGAGGGAGCAGTACTTC. This gives the protein CASSYEKDSAREQYF.

The V and J genes are TRBV7-9 and TRBJ1-3; maybe TRBD1 (6 bases). Trimming pared 5 bases from V and 1 base from J, leaving 9 bases between. Germline CDR1 is SEHNR and CDR2 is FQNEAQ (reference sequence). The CDR3 consists of 14 residues. The CDR3 loop is CASSPTGSGNTIYF. As DNA, the CDR3 is TGTGCCAGCAGCCCAACAGGGTCTGGAAACACCATATATTTT.

This chain joins TRBV14 and TRBJ1-1, with D unclear. There are 15 residues in the CDR3. Trimming pared 0 bases from V and 4 bases from J, leaving 12 bases between. From germline, CDR1 is SGHDN and CDR2 FVKESK. The CDR3: CASSQDGLTGTEAFF. As DNA, the CDR3 is TGTGCCAGCAGCCAAGATGGCCTGACGGGCACTGAAGCTTTCTTT.

The DNA for the CDR3 is TGTGCCAGCAGTGCGGACAGATATGGGCATAGCAATCAGCCCCAGCATTTT. Translating it yields CASSADRYGHSNQPQHF. The V call is TRBV27, the J call TRBJ1-5; a possible D gene is TRBD1 (6 bases). Germline-derived CDR1 and CDR2 are MNHEY and SMNVEV (reference sequence). The CDR3 totals 17 residues. Deletions cut 5 bases from V and 0 bases from J, with 17 bases between.

The chain joins TRBV6-1 to TRBJ2-7; TRBD2 matches 11 bases. J was trimmed by 6 bases and V by 4 bases; bases with no gene match: 11. The CDR3 runs to 16 residues. CDR1 and CDR2 from the germline V gene are MNHNS and SASEGT. The CDR3 is CASSVTSGMGFVEQYF. For the CDR3, the DNA is TGTGCCAGCAGTGTGACTAGCGGGATGGGTTTCGTCGAGCAGTACTTC.

The chain couples TRBV5-1 to TRBJ2-7; D might be TRBD2 (6 bases). This CDR3 contains 14 residues. Germline CDR1 is SGHRS and CDR2 is YFSETQ. Trimming cost V 2 bases and J 2 bases, with 11 bases left between them. The CDR3 DNA is TGCGCCAGCAGCTTTCCGGGACTGACCTACGAGCAGTACTTC. It encodes CASSFPGLTYEQYF.

This sequence joins TRBV2 and TRBJ2-1; 8 positions match TRBD2. This CDR3 region has 16 residues. The V segment lost 4 bases and the J segment 2 bases; nucleotides outside the gene matches: 7. Germline CDR1 reads SNHLY; CDR2 reads FYNNEI. The CDR3 nucleotides read TGTGCCAGCAGTGGGGCGGGAGGTGGGACCTACAATGAGCAGTTCTTC. Translating it yields CASSGAGGGTYNEQFF.

V usage is TRBV2 and J usage is TRBJ1-1; TRBD1 agrees at 7 bases. V gave up 6 bases and J gave up 4 bases; unmatched junction bases: 11. This CDR3 comprises 15 residues. The germline V gene has CDR1 SNHLY and CDR2 FYNNEI. The DNA for the CDR3 is TGTGCCAGCAGCGAAACAGGGGTTCGAGGCACTGAAGCTTTCTTT. This codes for CASSETGVRGTEAFF.

The gene calls are TRBV15 and TRBJ2-1, with TRBD2 identical over 9 bases. With V trimmed by 1 base and J by 8 bases, 6 bases remained unmatched. This CDR3 contains 15 residues. Germline V lookup: CDR1 LNHNV, CDR2 YYDKDF (reference sequence). CDR3 DNA: TGTGCCACCAGCAGAGGATCAGCGGGAGGCTATGAGCAGTTCTTC. Its protein is CATSRGSAGGYEQFF.

V gene TRBV29-1 combines with J gene TRBJ2-7; the D is unclear. Trimming removed 4 bases at V and 0 bases at J, with 10 bases between. CDR1 SQVTM and CDR2 ANQGSEA come from the germline V gene. CDR3 length: 13 amino acids. CDR3 DNA: TGCAGCGTTGGACACCACTCCTCCTACGAGCAGTACTTC. Amino acids: CSVGHHSSYEQYF.

This chain uses TRBV7-2 with TRBJ2-6; D is possibly TRBD1 (6 bases). In germline, CDR1 is SGHTA, CDR2 FQGNSA. The germline V and J ends were trimmed by 10 bases and 0 bases, with 19 bases remaining between them. The CDR3 covers 17 residues. In nucleotides, the CDR3 is TGTGCCATCCGGTTGGGGGCTCTGTCCTCTGGGGCCAACGTCCTGACTTTC. Protein: CAIRLGALSSGANVLTF.

V usage is TRBV18 and J usage is TRBJ1-2; no reliable D call. CDR3 length equals 14 residues. Germline loops: CDR1 KGHSH, CDR2 LQKENI. V lost 2 bases and J lost 5, with 12 bases in between. DNA for the CDR3: TGTGCCAGCTCACCATCCGGGAGGTTTTATGGCTACACCTTC. Encoded protein: CASSPSGRFYGYTF. The variable domain in full, completed from reference TRBV18 and TRBJ1-2, reads NAGVMQNPRHLVRRRGQEARLRCSPMKGHSHVYWYRQLPEEGLKFMVYLQKENIIDESGMPKERFSAEFPKEGPSILRIQQVVRGDSAAYFCASSPSGRFYGYTFGSGTRLTVV.

The CDR3 sequence: CASSLGGTGANYGYTF. CDR3 bases: TGTGCCAGCAGCTTAGGGGGGACAGGAGCTAACTATGGCTACACCTTC. The gene calls are TRBV13 and TRBJ1-2, with 8 bases aligning to TRBD1. This CDR3 region has 16 residues. Germline V gene lookup returns CDR1 PRHDT and CDR2 FYEKMQ (reference sequence). The junction had 3 bases not matched to a gene; V was cut back by 0 bases and J by 0 bases.

The genes are TRBV27 and TRBJ2-3; 10 bases match TRBD2. The trim removed 6 bases at V and 11 bases at J, leaving 8 bases unmatched. The CDR3 contains 13 residues. Germline loops: CDR1 MNHEY, CDR2 SMNVEV (reference sequence). The DNA for the CDR3 is TGTGCCAGCAGCCCGAATACTAGCGGGGAGCAGTATTTT. Its translation is CASSPNTSGEQYF.

The J gene is TRBJ1-4, the V gene TRBV5-1, with D maybe TRBD1 (5 bases). CDR3 size: 14 residues. V gave up 5 bases and J gave up 5 bases, with 13 bases separating them. The germline CDR1 and CDR2 sequences are SGHRS and YFSETQ. CDR3 loop: CASRFTGSNEKLFF. The CDR3 bases are TGCGCCAGCAGGTTTACAGGCTCCAATGAAAAACTGTTTTTT.

This sequence joins TRBV4-2 and TRBJ2-7; 11 bases line up with TRBD2. Germline lookup yields CDR1 LGHNA and CDR2 YNFKEQ. V shed 3 bases, J shed 0 bases, and the junction held 10 bases outside the gene matches. The CDR3 covers 18 residues. DNA for the CDR3: TGTGCCAGCAGCCAGGCCTCGTTACTAGCGGGAGCCTCCTACGAGCAGTACTTC. Protein: CASSQASLLAGASYEQYF.

This rearrangement joins TRBV4-2 to TRBJ2-7, with 7 bases identical to TRBD2. The V and J ends lost 4 bases and 4 bases, in that order; junction bases with no gene match: 13. The CDR3 is 16 residues long. Germline-derived CDR1 and CDR2 are LGHNA and YNFKEQ. As DNA, the CDR3 is TGTGCCAGCAGCCCCCACCCCCAGGGAGGGGAGTACGAGCAGTACTTC. Translating it yields CASSPHPQGGEYEQYF.

The chain couples TRBV27 to TRBJ2-7, with TRBD2 identical over 11 bases. Germline-derived CDR1 and CDR2 are MNHEY and SMNVEV (reference sequence). The CDR3 runs 15 residues. V was pared by 6 bases and J by 6 bases, with 10 bases of the junction left unmatched. The CDR3 is CASRVRGLAGREQYF. The DNA for the CDR3 is TGTGCCAGCAGAGTGAGAGGACTAGCGGGTCGCGAGCAGTACTTC.

This chain joins TRBV29-1 and TRBJ2-5; perhaps TRBD1 as D (5 bases). Germline lookup yields CDR1 SQVTM and CDR2 ANQGSEA. Trimming left V 4 bases short and J 5 bases short, with 11 bases between. This CDR3 contains 12 residues. CDR3: CSVGRVGETQYF. CDR3 in DNA: TGCAGCGTTGGCAGGGTCGGTGAGACCCAGTACTTC.

The chain carries TRBV27 and TRBJ1-2, with a weak D call TRBD1 (5 bases). This CDR3 region has 15 residues. The germline V gene encodes CDR1 MNHEY and CDR2 SMNVEV (reference sequence). The germline V and J ends were trimmed by 0 bases and 3 bases, with 11 bases remaining between them. CDR3 in amino acids: CASSLSPGKHYGYTF. The CDR3 DNA sequence: TGTGCCAGCAGTTTATCCCCAGGGAAACACTATGGCTACACCTTC.

The V and J genes are TRBV6-5 and TRBJ2-7; TRBD1 matches at 10 bases. There are 13 residues in the CDR3. The germline CDR1 and CDR2 sequences are MNHEY and SVGAGI. J lost 6 bases, V lost 6 bases, and 5 bases had no gene match. CDR3 bases: TGTGCCAGCAGAGGGACAGGGGAGGGCGAGCAGTACTTC. Amino acid sequence: CASRGTGEGEQYF.

The rearrangement links TRBV6-5 to TRBJ2-7, with TRBD1 identical over 7 bases. CDR3 length: 15 residues. Per the germline V gene, CDR1 is MNHEY and CDR2 is SVGAGI. V was pared by 5 bases and J by 6 bases, with 13 bases of the junction left unmatched. In DNA form, the CDR3 reads TGTGCCAGCAGTAACCCCTCCGGACAGGCGTTCGAGCAGTACTTC. It is translated as CASSNPSGQAFEQYF.